This T cell receptor (beta chain) appears in the sequencing data of a study of OX40 agonist ivuxolimab in advanced cancers. Study in general: Dose-escalation subjects each had hepatocellular carcinoma, melanoma, renal cell or head and neck cancer.

Worth noting for this clone: No antigen is known for it.

Study-level points and caveats: Averaged across samples, CD8+ T cells carried more expanded clones than CD4+ did.

The CDR3 runs to 16 residues. The germline gives CDR1 ENHRY, CDR2 SYGVKD. V gave up 5 bases and J gave up 6 bases; unmatched junction bases: 9. Assay: immunoSEQ multiplex PCR; the TCRdb copy retains only in-frame clones and omits some. Altogether 72,000 or so clones are present, approximately 86% being singletons, with the ten largest covering approximately 0.86%. Sequenced here: CD4+ or CD8+ T cells sorted from blood, sampled in a trial of the OX40 agonist ivuxolimab. V usage is TRBV10-3 and J usage is TRBJ2-7; 14 bases are shared with TRBD2. This clonotype originated in an adult with an advanced solid tumor such as melanoma, head and neck, liver or kidney cancer. The CDR3 sequence: CAISTGTSGGAPEQYF. In DNA, the CDR3 is TGTGCCATCAGTACTGGGACTAGCGGGGGAGCCCCCGAGCAGTACTTC.